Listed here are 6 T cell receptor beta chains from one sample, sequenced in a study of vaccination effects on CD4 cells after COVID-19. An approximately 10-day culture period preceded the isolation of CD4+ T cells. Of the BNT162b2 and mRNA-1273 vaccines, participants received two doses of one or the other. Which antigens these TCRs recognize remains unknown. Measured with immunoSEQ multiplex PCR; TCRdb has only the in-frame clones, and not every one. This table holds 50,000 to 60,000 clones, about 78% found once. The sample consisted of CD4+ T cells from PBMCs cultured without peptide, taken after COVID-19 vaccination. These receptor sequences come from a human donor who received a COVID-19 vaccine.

CDR3 coding DNA: TGTGCCAGCAGTTTAGAGGGATTTAGACTAGCGGGATCACATGAGCAGTTCTTC. Translating gives CASSLEGFRLAGSHEQFF. The rearrangement links TRBV27 to TRBJ2-1, with 11 bases matching TRBD2. The junction had 14 bases not matched to a gene; V was cut back by 2 bases and J by 8 bases. CDR1 MNHEY and CDR2 SMNVEV come from the germline V gene (reference sequence). The CDR3 is 18 residues long.

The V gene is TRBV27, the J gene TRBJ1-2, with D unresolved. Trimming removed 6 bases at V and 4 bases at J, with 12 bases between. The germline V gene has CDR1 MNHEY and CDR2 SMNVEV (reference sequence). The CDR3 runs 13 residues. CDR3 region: CASSLRQAYGYTF. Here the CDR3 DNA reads TGTGCCAGCAGCTTACGGCAGGCCTATGGCTACACCTTC.

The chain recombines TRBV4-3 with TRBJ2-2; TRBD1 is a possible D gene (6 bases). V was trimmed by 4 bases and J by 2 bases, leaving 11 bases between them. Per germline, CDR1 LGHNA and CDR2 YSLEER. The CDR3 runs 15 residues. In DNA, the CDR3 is TGCGCCAGCAGCCTCGGACAGACTAACACCGGGGAGCTGTTTTTT. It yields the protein CASSLGQTNTGELFF.

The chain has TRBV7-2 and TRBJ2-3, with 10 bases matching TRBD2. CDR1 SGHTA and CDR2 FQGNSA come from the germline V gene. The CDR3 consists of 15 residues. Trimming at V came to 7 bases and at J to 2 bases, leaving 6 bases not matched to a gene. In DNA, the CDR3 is TGTGCCAGCACCCTAGCGGGGGCCGCCACAGATACGCAGTATTTT. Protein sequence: CASTLAGAATDTQYF.

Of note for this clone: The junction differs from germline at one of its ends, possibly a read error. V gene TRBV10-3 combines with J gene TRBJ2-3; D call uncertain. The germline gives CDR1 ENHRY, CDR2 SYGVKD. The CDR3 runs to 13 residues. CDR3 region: CAISEPRSPLTIF. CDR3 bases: TGTGCCATCAGTGAGCCTAGGAGCCCTCTGACGATCTTT.

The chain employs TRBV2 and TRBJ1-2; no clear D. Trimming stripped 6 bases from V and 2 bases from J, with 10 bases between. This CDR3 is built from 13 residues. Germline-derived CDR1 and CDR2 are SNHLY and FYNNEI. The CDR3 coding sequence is TGTGCCAGCAGCCAGGACGGGAACTATGGCTACACCTTC. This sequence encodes CASSQDGNYGYTF.